This T cell receptor (beta chain) is drawn from a study of T cells in Graves' hyperthyroidism and ophthalmopathy. Study observations and caveats: Researchers found most expanded thyroid clonotypes above 0.001 in blood as well. The model foresaw ophthalmopathy a median approximately 6.3 months prior to onset.

RNA transcripts were the template for amplifying TCR beta CDR3 regions. First-round RT-PCR targeting the TCR CDR3 was performed with the HTBI primer set. TCRdb itself ran the multiplex PCR reads through MiXCR, one entry per CDR3 protein. Of about 560,000 distinct CDR3 sequences listed, approximately 16% were seen once; the top ten hold around 19%. This CDR3 region has 19 residues. Per the germline V gene, CDR1 is KGHDR and CDR2 is SFDVKD. The V end lost 3 bases, the J end lost 0 bases, and 19 bases lay between the germline ends. Clinical symptoms, serum thyroxine and TRAb, thyroid ultrasound and orbital computed tomography were used for the diagnoses. Cells are PBMCs isolated from about 10 ml of fresh blood. This clonotype was picked up a small number of times. Its specificity is not known.

Sequencing was done on a sample of blood. The clonotype was recovered from a woman between 18 and 29 years old with Graves' hyperthyroidism. The J gene is TRBJ1-4, the V gene TRBV24-1; TRBD1 might be the D (6 bases). The CDR3 sequence is CATSDPQRGRGATNEKLFF. The CDR3 DNA reads TGTGCCACCAGTGATCCTCAAAGGGGGAGGGGAGCAACTAATGAAAAACTGTTTTTT.